This TCR beta chain was sequenced during a study of PD-L1 blockade in urothelial cancer (TCRdb year 2017). For the study in its entirety: All patients started therapy in the mid-2010s and received atezolizumab 1,200 mg intravenously every 3 weeks. Eight to ten patients achieved durable clinical benefit and some 21 did not. Somatic, immune and clinical correlates of response to PD-L1 blockade with atezolizumab in urothelial cancer were the focus of an exploratory multi-omic analysis. In the same patients who had TCR sequencing, pretreatment tumors also underwent whole exome sequencing and RNA sequencing. An ECOG performance status of 0 or 1 was recorded for the patients, and 0 to 3 prior chemotherapy regimens had been received by the patients. About 90% of the roughly 29 patients were males with bladder-origin urothelial cancer, and about 65% of the roughly 30 reported a prior smoking history. Blood samples were analyzed at two time points: 3 weeks after treatment start (second dose) and 6 weeks after treatment start. Durable clinical benefit was defined as a progression-free survival longer than 6 months, and TCR features were additionally tested against progression-free survival and overall survival. Blood samples gave a median of about 150,000 T cells and 77,000 or so unique TCRs, with a median clonality of 0.080. Under 30 patients had pretreatment blood TCR-seq, about 25 had at least one posttreatment blood collection, and about 25 had tumor TCR-seq. Pretreatment tumor samples, along with matched peripheral blood collected serially before and after atezolizumab treatment, underwent TCR sequencing. Beyond this particular receptor, the publication reports: Small sample size (n ≈ 30) and many exploratory analyses mean the results are intended to be hypothesis-generating. Improved progression-free and overall survival was found to be associated with pretreatment peripheral blood TCR clonality below the median. Among patients with durable benefit, tumor-associated TCR clones showed greater expansion in peripheral blood 3 weeks after treatment started (n of about 20, p = 0.022).

V sheds 5 bases and J sheds 5 bases, leaving 7 bases between their ends. Taken from cysteine to phenylalanine, the CDR3 has 12 residues. Just CDR3 DNA is preserved here, 36 bases in frame from base 1. Based on the germline V gene, the CDR1 and CDR2 sequences are SGHRS and YFSETQ. A cohort of about 30 patients with locally advanced or metastatic urothelial carcinoma, treated at Memorial Sloan Kettering on a trial protocol, was included. Peripheral blood mononuclear cells were collected pretreatment and during treatment, with between 1 and 8 total time points obtained per patient. The Qiagen DNeasy Blood extraction kit was used to purify genomic DNA from total PBMCs and tumor samples. PBMCs were collected pretreatment and during treatment, and were isolated and stored as previously described. Remarks on this clone: Its antigen has not been determined. No much larger clone is present one base from it, and per-base qualities are unavailable.

Each PCR received spiked-in synthetic TCR analog templates so that absolute template abundance could be estimated from read counts. The immunoSEQ assay was used to amplify TCRbeta CDR3 regions from genomic DNA with bias-controlled V and J gene primers. Sequencing of rearranged TCRbeta segments was performed at approximately 20X coverage. On the study's bioinformatics: Clustering was used to correct sequencing errors, and CDR3s were annotated against IMGT to assign V, D and J genes. Downstream analyses used only productive TCRbeta rearrangements, leaving out any out-of-frame or stop-codon sequences. Clonality was computed as one minus Shannon entropy normalized by the log of the number of unique productive sequences. Fisher's exact test with Benjamini-Hochberg correction, at a threshold of adjusted p below 0.01, was used to find clones that differed between time points or between blood and tumor. Sourced from immuneACCESS, this table was stored by TCRdb with only in-frame sequences that have V and J called. A share of the clones is absent; for the studies checked, an unresolved V gene accounts for under half, and the remainder has no known explanation. V, J and clone size are those of that table, while D and trimming were read from the DNA. This sample lists more than 12,000 clones; approximately 90% were detected once. The ten largest clones represent over 12% of the sample.

The sequencing here drew on PBMCs, taken around atezolizumab (anti-PD-L1) treatment. The source of this sequence is a man aged 65-85 years with urothelial cancer. Recombination linked TRBV5-1 to TRBJ1-4; the D gene cannot be resolved reliably. The DNA sequence is given as TGCGCCAGCAGATCAGGCAATGAAAAACTGTTTTTT. Its product reads: CASRSGNEKLFF.